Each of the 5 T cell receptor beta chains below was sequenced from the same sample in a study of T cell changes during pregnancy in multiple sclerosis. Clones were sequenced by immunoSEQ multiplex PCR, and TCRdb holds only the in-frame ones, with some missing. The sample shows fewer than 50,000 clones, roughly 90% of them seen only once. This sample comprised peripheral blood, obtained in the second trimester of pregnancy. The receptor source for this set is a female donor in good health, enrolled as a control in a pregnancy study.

The CDR3 is CASSRGTNYGYTF. In nucleotides, the CDR3 is TGTGCCAGCAGCCGGGGGACGAACTATGGCTACACCTTC. The chain combines TRBV27 with TRBJ1-2; D may be TRBD1 (5 bases). The CDR3 is 13 amino acids. Deletions cut 6 bases from V and 2 bases from J, with 10 bases between. From germline, CDR1 is MNHEY and CDR2 SMNVEV (reference sequence).

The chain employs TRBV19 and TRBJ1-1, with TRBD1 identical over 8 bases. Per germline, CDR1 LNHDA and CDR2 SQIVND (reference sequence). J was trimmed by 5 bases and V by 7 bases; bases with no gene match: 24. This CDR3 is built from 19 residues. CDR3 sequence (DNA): TGTGCCAGTACCACAAACCGGGGGGCAGGGGGCGCGAGGCGGACTGAAGCTTTCTTT. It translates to CASTTNRGAGGARRTEAFF.

CDR3 coding DNA: TGTGCCAGCAGCTCCGACCGGGACACTGAAGCTTTCTTT. This encodes CASSSDRDTEAFF. The chain combines TRBV7-9 with TRBJ1-1, with no clear D. V was pared by 4 bases and J by 3 bases, with 9 bases between. Per the germline V gene, CDR1 is SEHNR and CDR2 is FQNEAQ (reference sequence). The CDR3 loop spans 13 amino acids.

The CDR3 coding sequence is TGCAGCGCCCTGGGACAGGGACAGTGGACTGAAGCTTTCTTT. Its protein is CSALGQGQWTEAFF. This chain connects TRBV29-1 to TRBJ1-1; 9 bases match TRBD1. Germline CDR1 reads SQVTM; CDR2 reads ANQGSEA. The V gene end was trimmed by 7 bases and the J gene end by 5 bases; junction bases not matched to a gene: 11. The CDR3 is 14 residues long.

The CDR3 loop is CAWRMGQGTLDTQYF. CDR3 sequence (DNA): TGTGCCTGGAGGATGGGACAGGGGACTTTGGATACGCAGTATTTT. The chain has TRBV30 and TRBJ2-3; 10 nucleotides align to TRBD1. CDR3 length: 15 residues. Germline CDR1 reads GTSNPN; CDR2 reads SVGIG (reference sequence). J was trimmed by 6 bases and V by 3 bases; bases with no gene match: 9.